The sequence of this T cell receptor (beta chain) was determined in a study of blood T cell repertoires in COVID-19. CDR3 length equals 15 residues. From germline, CDR1 is KGHDR and CDR2 SFDVKD. Trimming removed 4 bases from V and 7 bases from J, with 16 bases in between. Sequencing used immunoSEQ multiplex PCR; TCRdb keeps in-frame clones, though not all of them. The table has approximately 59,000 clones, about 81% seen once. The sequencing input was peripheral blood. This TCR came from a man older than 75 with acute or convalescent COVID-19. The chain joins TRBV24-1 to TRBJ1-5; no definite D call. The CDR3 nucleotides are TGTGCCACCAGTGAGACGCGCGAAGCGGGGCAGCCCCAGCATTTT. Translating gives CATSETREAGQPQHF.